These 27 T cell receptor beta chains were all obtained from the same sample, sequenced in a study of ipilimumab plus nivolumab after autologous stem cell transplantation. The assay was immunoSEQ multiplex PCR, and TCRdb's table has in-frame clones only and misses some. Here the sample spans tens of thousands of clones, 85% to 95% being singletons. The material was PBMCs, obtained in a trial of ipilimumab plus nivolumab as post-transplant consolidation. These receptors came from a male donor with multiple myeloma.

The gene calls are TRBV7-2 and TRBJ2-1; 10 nucleotides match TRBD2. CDR1 and CDR2 from the germline V gene are SGHTA and FQGNSA. Trimming took 3 bases from V and 5 from J; bases not matched to a gene: 10. The CDR3 is made up of 17 amino acids. In DNA, the CDR3 is TGTGCCAGCAGCTTGGACGTAGCGGGAGGCCTCAACAATGAGCAGTTCTTC. It is translated as CASSLDVAGGLNNEQFF.

V gene TRBV7-9 combines with J gene TRBJ2-5; D is unclear. The CDR3 covers 13 residues. Germline CDR1 and CDR2: SEHNR and FQNEAQ (reference sequence). V was pared by 3 bases and J by 5 bases, with 10 bases between. CDR3 bases: TGTGCCAGCAGCTTGGACCAAGGGGAGACCCAGTACTTC. Protein: CASSLDQGETQYF.

This clone showed up just once. The V and J genes are TRBV7-2 and TRBJ2-1; D is perhaps TRBD1 (6 bases). Germline V gene lookup returns CDR1 SGHTA and CDR2 FQGNSA. The CDR3 has 14 amino acids. Trimming cost V 1 base and J 6 bases, with 10 bases left between them. The CDR3 spells CASSLEWGPNEQFF. The CDR3 DNA reads TGTGCCAGCAGCTTAGAGTGGGGGCCCAATGAGCAGTTCTTC. Together with reference TRBV7-2 and TRBJ2-1, the CDR3 gives the full variable domain: GAGVSQSPSNKVTEKGKDVELRCDPISGHTALYWYRQSLGQGLEFLIYFQGNSAPDKSGLPSDRFSAERTGGSVSTLTIQRTQQEDSAVYLCASSLEWGPNEQFFGPGTRLTVL.

To note about this clone: One junction end disagrees with the germline gene, perhaps due to a read error. The V and J genes are TRBV7-2 and TRBJ2-3; D may be TRBD2 (5 bases). There are 15 residues in the CDR3. The germline V gene encodes CDR1 SGHTA and CDR2 FQGNSA. In DNA, the CDR3 is TGTGCCAACAGCTTAAACCCCGGGGACACAGATACGCAGTATTTT. This encodes CANSLNPGDTDTQYF.

The chain employs TRBV6-6 and TRBJ1-4; perhaps TRBD1 as D (5 bases). The ends were cut back, 7 bases at V and 5 bases at J, with 14 bases in the middle. The CDR3 consists of 14 residues. CDR1 and CDR2 (germline): MNHNY, SVGAGI (reference sequence). As DNA, the CDR3 is TGTGCCAGCACAGTCAGGACACGCAATGAAAAACTGTTTTTT. The encoded protein is CASTVRTRNEKLFF.

The genes are TRBV7-2 and TRBJ2-1; D might be TRBD1 or TRBD2, each matching 5 bases. CDR1 and CDR2 (germline): SGHTA, FQGNSA. Deletions cut 1 base from V and 9 bases from J, with 7 bases between. The CDR3 has 12 amino acids. The CDR3 DNA reads as TGTGCCAGCAGCTTAGGAGGGACTGAGCAGTTCTTC. Encoded protein: CASSLGGTEQFF.

The rearrangement links TRBV7-3 to TRBJ2-2, with a possible D match to TRBD2 (6 bases). This CDR3 region has 16 residues. The V gene lost 4 bases and the J gene lost 6 bases, with 18 bases spanning the gap. Germline V lookup: CDR1 SGHTA, CDR2 FQGTGA. This CDR3 is CASSSGRGGGAGELFF. The CDR3 DNA is TGTGCCAGCAGCTCCGGGCGGGGTGGAGGTGCCGGGGAGCTGTTTTTT. Full variable domain (outside the CDR3, taken from reference TRBV7-3 and TRBJ2-2): GAGVSQTPSNKVTEKGKYVELRCDPISGHTALYWYRQSLGQGPEFLIYFQGTGAADDSGLPNDRFFAVRPEGSVSTLKIQRTERGDSAVYLCASSSGRGGGAGELFFGEGSRLTVL.

The rearrangement joins TRBV7-9 to TRBJ2-2, with 8 bases matching TRBD2. V was clipped by 5 bases and J by 2 bases; unmatched bases: 4. Germline CDR1 is SEHNR and CDR2 is FQNEAQ (reference sequence). The CDR3 loop spans 15 amino acids. The CDR3 spells CASSKTSANTGELFF. The CDR3 DNA reads as TGTGCCAGCAGCAAGACTAGCGCTAACACCGGGGAGCTGTTTTTT.

The genes are TRBV10-3 and TRBJ2-3; D is possibly TRBD2 (6 bases). In germline, CDR1 is ENHRY, CDR2 SYGVKD. Trimming shortened V by 8 bases and J by 5 bases, and 17 bases separated the two germline ends. The CDR3 is 14 amino acids. The CDR3 sequence is CAIGTGEAVDTQYF. CDR3 coding DNA: TGTGCCATCGGTACGGGAGAGGCGGTAGATACGCAGTATTTT.

The chain couples TRBV27 to TRBJ1-2; 7 bases fit TRBD1. V lost 5 bases, J lost 2 bases, and 8 bases stayed unmatched. This CDR3 contains 15 residues. The germline V gene has CDR1 MNHEY and CDR2 SMNVEV (reference sequence). The CDR3 is CASSPTPTGNYGYTF. CDR3 bases: TGTGCCAGCAGTCCGACTCCGACAGGGAACTATGGCTACACCTTC.

This rearrangement joins TRBV5-4 to TRBJ2-2; the D call may be TRBD1 or TRBD2 (5 bases each). Trimming stripped 0 bases from V and 7 bases from J, with 13 bases between. CDR3 size: 15 residues. CDR1 is SGHNT and CDR2 is YYREEE in the germline V gene (reference sequence). The CDR3 bases are TGTGCCAGCAGCTTGGATCCCCCTGGGGGCGGGGAGCTGTTTTTT. Amino acids: CASSLDPPGGGELFF.

The chain recombines TRBV19 with TRBJ2-7; 9 bases align to TRBD1. The V segment lost 5 bases and the J segment 2 bases; nucleotides outside the gene matches: 7. Germline CDR1 reads LNHDA; CDR2 reads SQIVND (reference sequence). The CDR3 covers 15 residues. CDR3 residues: CASSWTGERPYEQYF. The CDR3 coding sequence is TGTGCCAGTAGTTGGACAGGGGAAAGGCCCTACGAGCAGTACTTC.

CDR3: CASSYEQGRGEKLFF. The DNA for the CDR3 is TGTGCCAGCAGTTACGAGCAGGGCCGTGGGGAAAAACTGTTTTTT. The gene calls are TRBV6-6 and TRBJ1-4; TRBD1 is a possible D gene (5 bases). This CDR3 is built from 15 residues. The germline V gene has CDR1 MNHNY and CDR2 SVGAGI (reference sequence). Trimming took 2 bases from V and 8 from J, leaving 15 bases between them.

V gene TRBV2 combines with J gene TRBJ1-4; tentatively, D is TRBD1 (6 bases). The V end was cut by 3 bases, the J end by 5 bases, with 10 bases between. Germline V gives CDR1 SNHLY, CDR2 FYNNEI. The CDR3 is 14 residues long. The DNA for the CDR3 is TGTGCCAGCAGTGATCGCCAGGGGAATGAAAAACTGTTTTTT. The encoded protein is CASSDRQGNEKLFF.

The chain has TRBV2 and TRBJ1-5; TRBD1 matches at 9 bases. V was clipped by 4 bases and J by 7 bases; unmatched bases: 5. This CDR3 region has 14 residues. From germline, CDR1 is SNHLY and CDR2 FYNNEI. CDR3 protein: CASSGITGGQPQHF. Here the CDR3 DNA reads TGTGCCAGCAGTGGGATCACAGGGGGCCAGCCCCAGCATTTT.

The rearrangement uses TRBV28 and TRBJ1-3, with D perhaps matching TRBD1 (5 bases). V lost 2 bases to trimming and J lost 9 bases, with 17 bases between them. Germline V gives CDR1 MDHEN, CDR2 SYDVKM. The length of the CDR3 is 15 residues. CDR3 in DNA: TGTGCCAGCAGTTTAGGGGCAGCGCGAAGGGCCACCATATATTTT. Translating it yields CASSLGAARRATIYF.

The gene calls are TRBV5-1 and TRBJ2-2; TRBD1 matches 8 bases. Germline CDR1 and CDR2: SGHRS and YFSETQ. The CDR3 extends over 17 amino acids. With 2 bases clipped from V and 1 base from J, the junction kept 7 bases outside the gene matches. The DNA of the CDR3 is TGCGCCAGCAGCTTATATCCCGGGACAGGGAACACCGGGGAGCTGTTTTTT. This sequence encodes CASSLYPGTGNTGELFF.

This rearrangement joins TRBV28 to TRBJ2-3; 7 bases line up with TRBD2. The ends lost 0 bases at V and 3 bases at J; junction bases unmatched: 9. Germline V gene lookup returns CDR1 MDHEN and CDR2 SYDVKM. The CDR3 contains 17 residues. For the CDR3, the DNA is TGTGCCAGCAGTTTATGGGGGGGGTACAAGGGGACAGATACGCAGTATTTT. It encodes CASSLWGGYKGTDTQYF.

The chain joins TRBV19 to TRBJ1-4, with D possibly matching TRBD1 (5 bases). CDR3 length: 16 amino acids. CDR1 and CDR2 from the germline V gene are LNHDA and SQIVND (reference sequence). V lost 5 bases to trimming and J lost 0 bases, with 13 bases between them. The CDR3 bases are TGTGCCAGTAGTCTAGCCGGGACCGCAACTAATGAAAAACTGTTTTTT. Its translation is CASSLAGTATNEKLFF.

J is TRBJ1-6 and V is TRBV19, with D perhaps matching TRBD1 (6 bases). Trimming removed 5 bases from V and 2 bases from J, with 10 bases in between. The CDR3 is made up of 15 amino acids. Germline assignment: CDR1 LNHDA and CDR2 SQIVND (reference sequence). The CDR3 reads CASSQGGTYNSPLHF. CDR3 bases: TGTGCCAGTAGTCAAGGGGGAACCTATAATTCACCCCTCCACTTT.

The chain combines TRBV27 with TRBJ2-7; 8 nucleotides line up with TRBD2. The CDR3 has 14 residues. Germline V CDR1 and CDR2: MNHEY, SMNVEV (reference sequence). With V trimmed by 5 bases and J by 2 bases, 5 bases remained unmatched. The CDR3 here is CASSITSGPYEQYF. CDR3 DNA: TGTGCCAGCAGTATCACTAGCGGACCCTACGAGCAGTACTTC.

The rearrangement joins TRBV19 to TRBJ1-6; D is perhaps TRBD1 (6 bases). CDR3 length equals 15 residues. Germline CDR1 LNHDA, CDR2 SQIVND (reference sequence). Trimming shortened V by 4 bases and J by 6 bases, and 13 bases separated the two germline ends. The CDR3 DNA reads as TGTGCCAGTAGTACAACAGGGACGCGTAATTCACCCCTCCACTTT. Protein sequence: CASSTTGTRNSPLHF.

This clone was recorded a few times. V is TRBV18 and J is TRBJ1-3, with D maybe TRBD1 (5 bases). Germline lookup yields CDR1 KGHSH and CDR2 LQKENI. V was clipped by 0 bases and J by 2 bases, with 8 bases between them. The CDR3 runs to 15 residues. The chain's CDR3 is CASSPPGRAGNTIYF. The CDR3 DNA reads TGTGCCAGCTCACCACCGGGACGCGCTGGAAACACCATATATTTT.

The chain is built from TRBV4-3 and TRBJ1-5; TRBD1 is a possible D gene (5 bases). Trimming took off 0 bases at V and 7 bases at J, with 10 bases between the two ends. Germline V gives CDR1 LGHNA, CDR2 YSLEER. The CDR3 covers 14 residues. The CDR3 DNA reads as TGCGCCAGCAGCCAAGATCGGGGGACCCAGCCCCAGCATTTT. Residues: CASSQDRGTQPQHF.

The rearrangement uses TRBV19 and TRBJ1-4, with D possibly matching TRBD1 (5 bases). This CDR3 has 16 residues. Germline-derived CDR1 and CDR2 are LNHDA and SQIVND (reference sequence). Trimming shortened V by 4 bases and J by 6 bases, and 18 bases separated the two germline ends. As DNA, the CDR3 is TGTGCCAGTAGTAAACCCGCCGGGGGTTCAGATGAAAAACTGTTTTTT. Its protein is CASSKPAGGSDEKLFF.

The rearrangement uses TRBV10-3 and TRBJ2-7, with D tentatively TRBD2 (6 bases). V was shortened by 5 bases and J by 5 bases, with 19 bases between the two germline ends. The CDR3 has 15 residues. Germline lookup yields CDR1 ENHRY and CDR2 SYGVKD. CDR3 residues: CAISSGSHGSDEQYF. The CDR3 region has the DNA TGTGCCATCAGTTCCGGGAGCCATGGTTCGGACGAGCAGTACTTC.

This clone was seen a few times. This rearrangement joins TRBV9 to TRBJ1-1; D remains unclear. This CDR3 is built from 13 residues. Germline-derived CDR1 and CDR2 are SGDLS and YYNGEE. V shed 0 bases and J shed 0 bases, with 3 bases lying between them. The chain's CDR3 is CASSVDMNTEAFF. The CDR3 DNA sequence: TGTGCCAGCAGCGTAGACATGAACACTGAAGCTTTCTTT. The whole variable domain, filled in from reference TRBV9 and TRBJ1-1, reads DSGVTQTPKHLITATGQRVTLRCSPRSGDLSVYWYQQSLDQGLQFLIQYYNGEERAKGNILERFSAQQFPDLHSELNLSSLELGDSALYFCASSVDMNTEAFFGQGTRLTVV.